Below, 20 T cell receptor beta chains from the same sample are listed, as sequenced in a study of graft-versus-host responses after intestinal transplantation (dated by TCRdb to the early 2020s). Library preparation employed the immunoSEQ multiplex PCR assay. The table comes from immuneACCESS by way of TCRdb, which keeps in-frame sequences with V and J called. Part of the clones is missing from these tables; in studies checked, under half for an unresolved V gene and the rest for unknown reasons. This sample comprises 99,000 or so clones, about 90% of them detected only once. The ten most abundant clones make up approximately 0.069% of the sample. For these TCRs, the target antigens are not known. Interpreted using the paper, the time point label stands for: cells obtained before transplantation from donor or recipient. The sequencing used unstimulated CD8+ T cells sorted from spleen or lymph node cells, collected before transplant. These receptors were collected from a human donor who was the organ donor for an intestinal transplant.

The V call is TRBV6-1, the J call TRBJ2-5; TRBD1 might be the D (5 bases). Germline-derived CDR1 and CDR2 are MNHNS and SASEGT. Between the trimmed V and J ends, which lost 1 base and 1 base, there was a span of 19 bases. The CDR3 spans 18 residues. The CDR3 nucleotides read TGTGCCAGCAGTGAAGGATTTAGCAGGGCCGAACTCCAAGAGACCCAGTACTTC. Its translation: CASSEGFSRAELQETQYF.

CDR3 region: CASSQGGHEQYF. The CDR3 bases are TGCGCCAGCAGCCAGGGGGGTCACGAGCAGTACTTC. The rearrangement joins TRBV4-1 to TRBJ2-7, with D possibly TRBD2 on 6 matching bases. Trimming shortened V by 3 bases and J by 5 bases, and 8 bases separated the two germline ends. CDR1 is MGHRA and CDR2 is YSYEKL in the germline V gene. This CDR3 is 12 amino acids long.

The chain has TRBV7-9 and TRBJ1-1, with unresolved D. The V end was cut by 6 bases, the J end by 1 base, with 15 bases between. The CDR3 runs 15 residues. The V gene's germline CDR1 is SEHNR and CDR2 FQNEAQ (reference sequence). As DNA, the CDR3 is TGTGCCAGCAGTACCACGTGGCGGCAGAACACTGAAGCTTTCTTT. This sequence encodes CASSTTWRQNTEAFF.

CDR3 nucleotide sequence: TGTGCCAGCACAGACTACGAGCAGTACTTC. Amino acid sequence: CASTDYEQYF. The rearrangement links TRBV2 to TRBJ2-7; the D is unclear. There are 10 residues in the CDR3. Trimming pared 7 bases from V and 3 bases from J, leaving 4 bases between. The V gene's germline CDR1 is SNHLY and CDR2 FYNNEI. Using reference TRBV2 and TRBJ2-7 for the parts outside the CDR3, the full variable domain is EPEVTQTPSHQVTQMGQEVILRCVPISNHLYFYWYRQILGQKVEFLVSFYNNEISEKSEIFDDQFSVERPDGSNFTLKIRSTKLEDSAMYFCASTDYEQYFGPGTRLTVT.

This clone was seen a few times. The V gene is TRBV6-5, the J gene TRBJ1-3; 11 positions match TRBD1. There are 15 residues in the CDR3. CDR1 is MNHEY, CDR2 SVGAGI, per germline. V lost 5 bases, J lost 2 bases, and 2 bases stayed unmatched. Here the CDR3 reads CASSAGQGAGNTIYF. The CDR3, as DNA: TGTGCCAGCAGTGCGGGACAGGGGGCTGGAAACACCATATATTTT.

This chain connects TRBV7-9 to TRBJ1-2, with 10 bases fitting TRBD1. Trimming took 2 bases from V and 3 from J; bases not matched to a gene: 15. Germline CDR1 reads SEHNR; CDR2 reads FQNEAQ (reference sequence). There are 19 residues in the CDR3. The DNA of the CDR3 is TGTGCCAGCAGCTTATTCCTGGGACAGGGGACCCGGCCATACTATGGCTACACCTTC. This sequence encodes CASSLFLGQGTRPYYGYTF.

This clone showed up just a few times. The rearrangement links TRBV6-5 to TRBJ2-7, with D maybe TRBD1 (6 bases). Deletions cut 4 bases from V and 2 bases from J, with 15 bases between. Germline-derived CDR1 and CDR2 are MNHEY and SVGAGI. The CDR3 totals 15 residues. The CDR3 loop is CASSSGTGSPYEQYF. The CDR3, as DNA: TGTGCCAGCAGTTCGGGAACAGGGTCCCCCTACGAGCAGTACTTC.

The rearrangement joins TRBV29-1 to TRBJ2-2; D is possibly TRBD2 (5 bases). The CDR3 has 12 residues. The V gene lost 5 bases and the J gene lost 3 bases, with 7 bases spanning the gap. The germline V gene encodes CDR1 SQVTM and CDR2 ANQGSEA. CDR3: CSVSGYTGELFF. The CDR3 DNA follows: TGCAGCGTTTCGGGATACACCGGGGAGCTGTTTTTT.

This clone was detected once. CDR3 loop: CASSSEGRDYNEQFF. The CDR3 DNA sequence: TGCGCCAGCAGCTCAGAGGGGAGGGATTACAATGAGCAGTTCTTC. The chain combines TRBV4-1 with TRBJ2-1; 7 bases map to TRBD2. V was clipped by 5 bases and J by 4 bases; unmatched bases: 8. CDR1 is MGHRA and CDR2 is YSYEKL in the germline V gene. This CDR3 is built from 15 residues.

This clone has a single count. J is TRBJ2-1 and V is TRBV4-1; D is unclear. Germline CDR1 MGHRA, CDR2 YSYEKL. This CDR3 is 14 amino acids long. The germline V and J ends were trimmed by 0 bases and 6 bases, with 9 bases remaining between them. CDR3 DNA: TGCGCCAGCAGCCAAGATGGGCCAGCCAATGAGCAGTTCTTC. Translation: CASSQDGPANEQFF.

V gene TRBV7-6 combines with J gene TRBJ2-2; TRBD2 is a possible D gene (6 bases). CDR1 and CDR2 from the germline V gene are SGHVS and FNYEAQ. The CDR3 consists of 16 residues. V was shortened by 3 bases and J by 2 bases, with 13 bases between the two germline ends. The CDR3 sequence is CASSLEGGANTGELFF. The CDR3 bases are TGTGCCAGCAGCTTGGAGGGCGGGGCTAACACCGGGGAGCTGTTTTTT.

The J gene is TRBJ2-7, the V gene TRBV4-2; D gene unclear. Germline loops: CDR1 LGHNA, CDR2 YNFKEQ. This CDR3 has 13 amino acids. Trimming took off 4 bases at V and 5 bases at J, with 12 bases between the two ends. In DNA form, the CDR3 reads TGTGCCAGCAGCCCCGTCGTAACGGACGAGCAGTACTTC. It is translated as CASSPVVTDEQYF.

The chain employs TRBV7-9 and TRBJ1-2; 7 bases match TRBD1. CDR1 SEHNR and CDR2 FQNEAQ come from the germline V gene (reference sequence). CDR3 size: 16 residues. After removal of 2 bases from V and 3 bases from J, the junction contained 9 bases not matched to a gene. CDR3 protein: CASSLHFGQDDYGYTF. The CDR3 DNA reads as TGTGCCAGCAGCTTACATTTTGGACAGGACGACTATGGCTACACCTTC.

This sequence joins TRBV4-1 and TRBJ2-7, with 7 nucleotides matching TRBD1. V trimming: 1 base; J trimming: 4 bases; junction bases outside the gene matches: 7. This CDR3 region has 15 residues. Germline lookup yields CDR1 MGHRA and CDR2 YSYEKL. CDR3 in amino acids: CASSQGPGGVYEQYF. The CDR3 DNA reads TGCGCCAGCAGCCAAGGTCCAGGGGGAGTTTACGAGCAGTACTTC.

This clone was detected only once. J is TRBJ1-1 and V is TRBV28; D perhaps matches TRBD1 (6 bases). The germline gives CDR1 MDHEN, CDR2 SYDVKM. The CDR3 totals 15 residues. Trimming shortened V by 3 bases and J by 3 bases, and 14 bases separated the two germline ends. In nucleotides, the CDR3 is TGTGCCAGCAGTTTGCGGGGGGAGGGGGACACTGAAGCTTTCTTT. Translation: CASSLRGEGDTEAFF.

The V call is TRBV9, the J call TRBJ2-2, with TRBD2 matching 9 bases. Germline V gene sequence: CDR1 SGDLS, CDR2 YYNGEE. This CDR3 is 18 amino acids long. Losses at the gene ends were 7 bases for V and 4 bases for J; bases not matched to a gene: 17. Here the CDR3 reads CASGVVSSGSLSTGELFF. The DNA of the CDR3 is TGTGCCAGCGGGGTGGTCAGTAGCGGGAGTTTAAGCACCGGGGAGCTGTTTTTT. The variable domain in full, with the rest retrieved from reference TRBV9 and TRBJ2-2, is DSGVTQTPKHLITATGQRVTLRCSPRSGDLSVYWYQQSLDQGLQFLIQYYNGEERAKGNILERFSAQQFPDLHSELNLSSLELGDSALYFCASGVVSSGSLSTGELFFGEGSRLTVL.

The J gene is TRBJ2-1, the V gene TRBV19, with D possibly TRBD2 on 5 matching bases. Germline assignment: CDR1 LNHDA and CDR2 SQIVND (reference sequence). With 2 bases removed from V and 10 bases from J, the gap between germline ends came to 18 bases. This CDR3 is 15 amino acids long. The CDR3 nucleotides are TGTGCCAGTAGTATACGGCTAGCTGGTAACGGGGAGCAGTTCTTC. This encodes CASSIRLAGNGEQFF.

The rearrangement joins TRBV9 to TRBJ2-7; 10 nucleotides match TRBD2. CDR3 length: 15 residues. Germline V gives CDR1 SGDLS, CDR2 YYNGEE. J lost 0 bases, V lost 4 bases, and 4 bases had no gene match. CDR3 sequence: CASSPVAGGSYEQYF. The CDR3 region has the DNA TGTGCCAGCAGCCCAGTAGCGGGAGGCTCCTACGAGCAGTACTTC. Using reference TRBV9 and TRBJ2-7 for the parts outside the CDR3, the full variable domain is DSGVTQTPKHLITATGQRVTLRCSPRSGDLSVYWYQQSLDQGLQFLIQYYNGEERAKGNILERFSAQQFPDLHSELNLSSLELGDSALYFCASSPVAGGSYEQYFGPGTRLTVT.

The rearrangement uses TRBV28 and TRBJ1-1; the D gene is possibly TRBD1 (6 bases). The length of the CDR3 is 14 residues. The germline gives CDR1 MDHEN, CDR2 SYDVKM. With 2 bases removed from V and 7 bases from J, the gap between germline ends came to 14 bases. CDR3 region: CASSLKGTSHEAFF. CDR3 DNA sequence: TGTGCCAGCAGTTTAAAGGGGACAAGCCATGAAGCTTTCTTT.

The V call is TRBV4-2, the J call TRBJ2-7, with D possibly being TRBD2 (6 bases). The CDR3 is made up of 15 amino acids. V gave up 1 base and J gave up 4 bases, with 14 bases separating them. Germline-derived CDR1 and CDR2 are LGHNA and YNFKEQ. The CDR3 sequence is CASSQVASVTYEQYF. CDR3 in DNA: TGTGCCAGCAGCCAAGTAGCTAGCGTCACATACGAGCAGTACTTC.